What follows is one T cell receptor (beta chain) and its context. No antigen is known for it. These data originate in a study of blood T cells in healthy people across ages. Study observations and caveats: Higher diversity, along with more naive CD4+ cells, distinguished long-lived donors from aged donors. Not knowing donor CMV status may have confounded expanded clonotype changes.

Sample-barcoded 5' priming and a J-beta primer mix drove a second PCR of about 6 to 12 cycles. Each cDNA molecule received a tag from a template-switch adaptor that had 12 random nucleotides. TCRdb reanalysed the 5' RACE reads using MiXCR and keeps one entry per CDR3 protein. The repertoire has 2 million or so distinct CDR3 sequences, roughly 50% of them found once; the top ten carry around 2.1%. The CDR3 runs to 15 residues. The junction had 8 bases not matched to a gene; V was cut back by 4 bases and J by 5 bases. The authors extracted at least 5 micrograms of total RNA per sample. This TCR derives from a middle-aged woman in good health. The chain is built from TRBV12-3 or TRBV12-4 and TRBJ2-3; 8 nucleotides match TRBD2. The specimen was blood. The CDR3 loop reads CASSSFSGVGDTQYF. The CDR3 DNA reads TGTGCCAGCAGTTCCTTTAGCGGGGTAGGAGATACGCAGTATTTT.